This TCR beta chain was identified during a study of cytomegalovirus exposure and HLA in healthy donors. The study, taken as a whole, reports: In vitro checks showed that a few CMV-associated chains really do target CMV antigens.

Germline CDR1 is SGHAT and CDR2 is FQNNGV. The V end lost 1 base, the J end lost 6 bases, and 15 bases lay between the germline ends. The CDR3 contains 15 residues. Points on this clone: As yet, its antigen is unknown.

Only in-frame clones appear in the TCRdb table, and some are missing; sequencing was by immunoSEQ multiplex PCR. Of about 220,000 clones listed, about 90% are singletons. The donors were part of the validation cohort of roughly 110 subjects. That cohort was separate from the first cohort, which comprised under 700 subjects. The sequencing sample was made of PBMCs. The rearrangement uses TRBV11-2 and TRBJ1-1; D is unresolved. This receptor was obtained from a woman between 18 and 29 years old in good health and CMV-seronegative. CDR3 nucleotides: TGTGCCAGCAGCTTAGGGGTTACGAATCGGGCTGAAGCTTTCTTT. Protein: CASSLGVTNRAEAFF.